This T cell receptor (beta chain) was recorded in a study of blood T cell repertoires in COVID-19. Libraries were prepared by immunoSEQ multiplex PCR; TCRdb keeps only in-frame clonotypes and omits some of them. The sample shows some 140,000 clones, roughly 80% of them seen only once. The J segment lost 5 bases and the V segment lost 6 bases, leaving 7 bases of the junction unmatched. The CDR3 runs 15 residues. Germline CDR1 MRHNA, CDR2 SNTAGT. The chain combines TRBV6-4 with TRBJ1-4; TRBD1 aligns across 9 bases. Material for sequencing was peripheral blood. This clonotype originated in a woman aged 55-70 years with acute or convalescent COVID-19. In DNA, the CDR3 is TGTGCCAGCAGCCCCGGGGGACAGGGAAATGAAAAACTGTTTTTT. As protein: CASSPGGQGNEKLFF.